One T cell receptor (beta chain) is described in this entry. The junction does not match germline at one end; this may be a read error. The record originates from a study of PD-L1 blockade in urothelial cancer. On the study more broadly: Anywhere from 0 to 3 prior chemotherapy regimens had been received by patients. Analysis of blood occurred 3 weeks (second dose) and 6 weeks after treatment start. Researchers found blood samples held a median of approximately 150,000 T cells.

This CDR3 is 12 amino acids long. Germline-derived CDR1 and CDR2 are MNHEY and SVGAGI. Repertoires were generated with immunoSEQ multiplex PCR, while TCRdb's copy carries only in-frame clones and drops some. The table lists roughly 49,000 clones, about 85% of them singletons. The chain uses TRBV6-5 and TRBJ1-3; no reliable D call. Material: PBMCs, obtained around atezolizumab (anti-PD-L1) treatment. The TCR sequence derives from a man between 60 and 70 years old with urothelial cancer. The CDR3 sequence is CASMRPGNTIYF. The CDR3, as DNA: TGTGCCAGCATGAGGCCTGGTAACACCATATATTTT.